The next 25 T cell receptor beta chains were all read from a single sample in a study of blood T cell repertoires in COVID-19. Using immunoSEQ multiplex PCR, the repertoire was profiled, and TCRdb retains in-frame clones only, with some absent. The sample contains roughly 140,000 clones, approximately 79% of which appear only once. The sample was peripheral blood. These receptors all stem from a middle-aged man with active or convalescent COVID-19.

The DNA for the CDR3 is TGTGCCAGTAGCACCCCATCCGGGACTAGCGGGGCGAACACCGGGGAGCTGTTTTTT. Protein sequence: CASSTPSGTSGANTGELFF. J is TRBJ2-2 and V is TRBV19, with 13 positions matching TRBD2. There are 19 residues in the CDR3. V was pared by 6 bases and J by 0 bases, with 10 bases of the junction left unmatched. CDR1 and CDR2 from the germline V gene are LNHDA and SQIVND (reference sequence).

The V and J genes are TRBV6-5 and TRBJ1-1; D call uncertain. V gave up 5 bases and J gave up 5 bases, with 15 bases separating them. This CDR3 contains 14 residues. Germline values: CDR1 MNHEY, CDR2 SVGAGI. The CDR3 DNA reads TGTGCCAGCAGTCCTTTAAGGGAGACTACTGAAGCTTTCTTT. This sequence encodes CASSPLRETTEAFF.

This clone has only a few counts. The chain links TRBV27 to TRBJ2-1; D is perhaps TRBD2 (6 bases). V was shortened by 6 bases and J by 3 bases, with 9 bases between the two germline ends. This CDR3 spans 13 amino acids. Germline lookup yields CDR1 MNHEY and CDR2 SMNVEV (reference sequence). The CDR3 DNA reads TGTGCCAGCAGCGGGAGTAGCTACAATGAGCAGTTCTTC. It translates to CASSGSSYNEQFF.

The V gene is TRBV2, the J gene TRBJ2-5; 12 bases agree with TRBD2. With V trimmed by 6 bases and J by 1 base, 12 bases remained unmatched. CDR1 and CDR2 (germline): SNHLY, FYNNEI. The CDR3 loop spans 18 amino acids. This CDR3 reads CASRRGLAGGTTQETQYF. CDR3 DNA: TGTGCCAGCAGGAGGGGTCTAGCGGGAGGGACGACCCAAGAGACCCAGTACTTC.

J is TRBJ2-7 and V is TRBV11-1; the match to TRBD1 covers 9 bases. This CDR3 spans 14 amino acids. The junction had 8 bases not matched to a gene; V was cut back by 6 bases and J by 5 bases. Germline CDR1 reads SGHAT; CDR2 reads FQDESV (reference sequence). The CDR3 loop reads CASSPRDRANEQYF. The CDR3 DNA reads as TGTGCCAGCAGTCCCCGGGACAGGGCCAACGAGCAGTACTTC.

In DNA form, the CDR3 reads TGTGCCAGCTCACCACAGGTCCTAGCGAGCCGCACAGATACGCAGTATTTT. This translates into CASSPQVLASRTDTQYF. This chain uses TRBV18 with TRBJ2-3; TRBD2 might be the D (6 bases). The CDR3 has 17 amino acids. V shed 1 base and J shed 1 base, with 15 bases lying between them. CDR1 KGHSH and CDR2 LQKENI come from the germline V gene.

V gene TRBV28 combines with J gene TRBJ2-7; perhaps TRBD1 as D (5 bases). The CDR3 covers 14 residues. The germline V gene has CDR1 MDHEN and CDR2 SYDVKM. V was pared by 2 bases and J by 3 bases, with 11 bases between. The chain's CDR3 is CASSLPQTDYEQYF. DNA of the CDR3: TGTGCCAGCAGTTTACCCCAGACAGACTACGAGCAGTACTTC.

This clone came up a few times. For the CDR3, the DNA is TGCGCCAGCACGGGACAGGTGACCGGGGAGCTGTTTTTT. Protein sequence: CASTGQVTGELFF. This rearrangement joins TRBV5-1 to TRBJ2-2, with 8 bases that match TRBD1. V was clipped by 6 bases and J by 5 bases; unmatched bases: 3. The germline gives CDR1 SGHRS, CDR2 YFSETQ. CDR3 length equals 13 residues.

The rearrangement uses TRBV24-1 and TRBJ2-7, with a tentative D call TRBD1 (6 bases). The CDR3 is 13 amino acids. Trimming pared 11 bases from V and 5 bases from J, leaving 18 bases between. Germline CDR1 is KGHDR and CDR2 is SFDVKD. CDR3 region: CAIRGAQKDEQYF. CDR3 DNA: TGTGCCATCAGGGGCGCGCAGAAGGACGAGCAGTACTTC.

The chain joins TRBV6-5 to TRBJ1-1, with TRBD1 as a possible D gene (6 bases). V shed 9 bases and J shed 3 bases, with 17 bases lying between them. The CDR3 loop spans 14 amino acids. CDR1 MNHEY and CDR2 SVGAGI come from the germline V gene. This CDR3 reads CASSPGVGYTEAFF. CDR3 bases: TGTGCCAGTTCCCCAGGGGTGGGGTACACTGAAGCTTTCTTT.

The chain couples TRBV24-1 to TRBJ1-5, with 7 nucleotides matching TRBD1. V was pared by 4 bases and J by 0 bases, with 8 bases of the junction left unmatched. CDR3 length: 17 amino acids. Germline assignment: CDR1 KGHDR and CDR2 SFDVKD. CDR3 sequence: CATSDTDRFDSNQPQHF. For the CDR3, the DNA is TGTGCCACCAGTGACACGGACAGGTTCGATAGCAATCAGCCCCAGCATTTT.

The chain recombines TRBV6-6 with TRBJ1-6, with D tentatively TRBD1 (5 bases). The V end was cut by 7 bases, the J end by 7 bases, with 20 bases between. The germline gives CDR1 MNHNY, CDR2 SVGAGI (reference sequence). The CDR3 is 16 residues long. The CDR3 region has the DNA TGTGCCAGCACCCCCTATCGGGGGACGGGGAATTCACCCCTCCACTTT. It encodes CASTPYRGTGNSPLHF.

This clone came up once. The V and J genes are TRBV28 and TRBJ1-5; 9 bases line up with TRBD1. CDR1 MDHEN and CDR2 SYDVKM come from the germline V gene. The CDR3 has 14 amino acids. V was pared by 7 bases and J by 6 bases, with 7 bases of the junction left unmatched. In DNA, the CDR3 is TGTGCCAGCAACCCAACAGGGGGCCTTCAGCCCCAGCATTTT. This translates into CASNPTGGLQPQHF.

The J gene is TRBJ1-4, the V gene TRBV7-9; 10 nucleotides line up with TRBD1. In germline, CDR1 is SEHNR, CDR2 FQNEAQ (reference sequence). The V and J ends lost 4 bases and 7 bases, in that order; junction bases with no gene match: 3. This CDR3 has 14 amino acids. The DNA of the CDR3 is TGTGCCAGCAGCTCCGGGACAGGGGCTGAAAAACTGTTTTTT. This codes for CASSSGTGAEKLFF. The full variable domain, completed using reference TRBV7-9 and TRBJ1-4, is DTGVSQNPRHKITKRGQNVTFRCDPISEHNRLYWYRQTLGQGPEFLTYFQNEAQLEKSRLLSDRFSAERPKGSFSTLEIQRTEQGDSAMYLCASSSGTGAEKLFFGSGTQLSVL.

In this sample, this clone turned up a few times. The chain carries TRBV5-8 and TRBJ2-2; 8 nucleotides match TRBD1. Germline-derived CDR1 and CDR2 are SGHTS and YDEGEE. There are 14 residues in the CDR3. Trimming cost V 7 bases and J 4 bases; bases outside gene matches: 6. The CDR3 region has the DNA TGTGCCAGCGGCGACAGGGGAGCCACCGGGGAGCTGTTTTTT. It encodes CASGDRGATGELFF.

This clone has just one count. The rearrangement uses TRBV20-1 and TRBJ2-7; 10 nucleotides align to TRBD2. The CDR3 totals 14 residues. Germline V CDR1 and CDR2: DFQATT, SNEGSKA (reference sequence). Trimming cost V 3 bases and J 2 bases; bases outside gene matches: 4. The CDR3 here is CSASSGRFPYEQYF. The DNA for the CDR3 is TGCAGTGCTAGTAGCGGGAGGTTTCCCTACGAGCAGTACTTC.

The rearrangement joins TRBV19 to TRBJ1-6; 7 bases map to TRBD1. This CDR3 is built from 13 residues. Germline V gene lookup returns CDR1 LNHDA and CDR2 SQIVND (reference sequence). J gave up 10 bases and V 5 bases, and 5 bases lay outside the gene matches. The CDR3 DNA reads TGTGCCAGTAGTGGAAACAGGGGCTCACCCCTCCACTTT. Protein sequence: CASSGNRGSPLHF.

The chain couples TRBV5-1 to TRBJ2-3; 14 nucleotides line up with TRBD2. This CDR3 contains 17 residues. Looked up from germline, CDR1 is SGHRS and CDR2 is YFSETQ. V was clipped by 4 bases and J by 5 bases; unmatched bases: 9. The CDR3 coding sequence is TGCGCCAGCAGCCCGGCGACTAGCGGGAGGGCCGTAGATACGCAGTATTTT. Translating gives CASSPATSGRAVDTQYF.

The chain couples TRBV7-2 to TRBJ2-7, with TRBD2 identical over 9 bases. The CDR3 is 18 amino acids. V shed 4 bases, J shed 6 bases, and the junction held 19 bases outside the gene matches. From germline, CDR1 is SGHTA and CDR2 FQGNSA. CDR3 in DNA: TGTGCCAGCAGCTCCAGCGGGAGGCGGCCCCGATTCACCACCGAGCAGTACTTC. Translating gives CASSSSGRRPRFTTEQYF.

Here the CDR3 reads CASSGQGRFGYYGYTF. In DNA, the CDR3 is TGTGCCAGCAGTGGACAGGGGAGGTTTGGGTACTATGGCTACACCTTC. This chain links TRBV28 with TRBJ1-2, with 9 nucleotides matching TRBD1. The ends lost 5 bases at V and 3 bases at J; junction bases unmatched: 10. The CDR3 has 16 residues. CDR1 and CDR2 (germline): MDHEN, SYDVKM.

The CDR3 coding sequence is TGTGCCAGCAGCCCCCGGGGAGCGGGACCCCAAGAGACCCAGTACTTC. It translates to CASSPRGAGPQETQYF. The V call is TRBV9, the J call TRBJ2-5; TRBD2 agrees at 7 bases. Germline-derived CDR1 and CDR2 are SGDLS and YYNGEE. V dropped 4 bases and J dropped 1; count of bases not matched to a gene: 10. This CDR3 has 16 amino acids. Based on the CDR3 plus reference TRBV9 and TRBJ2-5, the full variable domain is DSGVTQTPKHLITATGQRVTLRCSPRSGDLSVYWYQQSLDQGLQFLIQYYNGEERAKGNILERFSAQQFPDLHSELNLSSLELGDSALYFCASSPRGAGPQETQYFGPGTRLLVL.

The chain couples TRBV24-1 to TRBJ2-5; D is unresolved. The CDR3 has 14 residues. CDR1 is KGHDR and CDR2 is SFDVKD in the germline V gene. V was pared by 2 bases and J by 5 bases, with 11 bases between. Here the CDR3 DNA reads TGTGCCACCAGTGATTCCCCGTTCGGGGAGACCCAGTACTTC. Residues: CATSDSPFGETQYF.

This clone was counted between two and nine times. This chain links TRBV7-6 with TRBJ2-5; weak D call: TRBD2 (5 bases). The CDR3 runs 15 residues. Germline V CDR1 and CDR2: SGHVS, FNYEAQ. Trimming cost V 2 bases and J 3 bases, with 13 bases left between them. DNA for the CDR3: TGTGCCAGCAGCTTATCCCTAGCTGGTAAAGAGACCCAGTACTTC. Protein sequence: CASSLSLAGKETQYF.

The chain is built from TRBV12-5 and TRBJ2-5; D is unclear. V was trimmed by 3 bases and J by 2 bases, leaving 7 bases between them. The CDR3 is made up of 13 amino acids. Germline CDR1 reads LGHNT; CDR2 reads FRNRAP. CDR3 residues: CASGFSPQETQYF. The DNA for the CDR3 is TGTGCTAGTGGTTTTAGCCCGCAAGAGACCCAGTACTTC.

Only a few counts were recorded for this clone. The chain combines TRBV28 with TRBJ2-3, with 7 bases matching TRBD2. CDR3 length equals 15 residues. The trim removed 8 bases at V and 0 bases at J, leaving 8 bases unmatched. CDR1 and CDR2 from the germline V gene are MDHEN and SYDVKM. CDR3 bases: TGTGCCAGCGGGTCTAGCGGACGTAGCACAGATACGCAGTATTTT. Translating it yields CASGSSGRSTDTQYF.